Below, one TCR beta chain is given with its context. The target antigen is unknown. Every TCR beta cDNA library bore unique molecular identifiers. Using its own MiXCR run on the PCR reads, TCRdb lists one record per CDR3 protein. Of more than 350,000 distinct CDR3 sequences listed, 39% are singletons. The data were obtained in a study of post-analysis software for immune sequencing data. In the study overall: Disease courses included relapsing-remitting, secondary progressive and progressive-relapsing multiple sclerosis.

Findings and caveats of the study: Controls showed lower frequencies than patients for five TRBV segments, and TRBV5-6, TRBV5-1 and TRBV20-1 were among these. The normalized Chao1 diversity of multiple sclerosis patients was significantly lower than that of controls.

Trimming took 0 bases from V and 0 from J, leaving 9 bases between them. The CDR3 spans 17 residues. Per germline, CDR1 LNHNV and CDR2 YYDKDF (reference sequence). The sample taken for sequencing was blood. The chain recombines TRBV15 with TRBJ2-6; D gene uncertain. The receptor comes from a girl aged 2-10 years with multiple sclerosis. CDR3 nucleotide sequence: TGTGCCACCAGCAGAGATCGAGTGGCCTCTGGGGCCAACGTCCTGACTTTC. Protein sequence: CATSRDRVASGANVLTF.